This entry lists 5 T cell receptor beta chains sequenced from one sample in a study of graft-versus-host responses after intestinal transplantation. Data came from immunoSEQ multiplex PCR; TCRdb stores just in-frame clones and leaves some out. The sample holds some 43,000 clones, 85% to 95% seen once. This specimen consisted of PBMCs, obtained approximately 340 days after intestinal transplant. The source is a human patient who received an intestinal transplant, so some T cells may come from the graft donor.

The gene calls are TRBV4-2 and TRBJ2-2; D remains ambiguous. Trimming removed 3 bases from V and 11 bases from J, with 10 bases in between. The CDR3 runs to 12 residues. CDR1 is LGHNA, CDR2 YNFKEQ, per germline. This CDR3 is CASSHAATELFF. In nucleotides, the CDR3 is TGTGCCAGCAGCCACGCCGCTACCGAGCTGTTTTTT.

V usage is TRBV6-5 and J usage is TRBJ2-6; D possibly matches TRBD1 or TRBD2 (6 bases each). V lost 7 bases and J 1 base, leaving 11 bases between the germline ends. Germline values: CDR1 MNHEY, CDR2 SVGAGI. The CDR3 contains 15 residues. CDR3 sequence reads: CASIGGGSGANVLTF. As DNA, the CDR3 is TGTGCCAGCATTGGAGGGGGGTCTGGGGCCAACGTCCTGACTTTC.

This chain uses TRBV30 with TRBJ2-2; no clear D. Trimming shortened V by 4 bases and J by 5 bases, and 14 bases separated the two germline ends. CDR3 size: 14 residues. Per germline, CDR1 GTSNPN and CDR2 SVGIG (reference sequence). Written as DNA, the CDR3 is TGTGCCTGGAATTTTGGCGGTCGGACCGGGGAGCTGTTTTTT. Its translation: CAWNFGGRTGELFF.

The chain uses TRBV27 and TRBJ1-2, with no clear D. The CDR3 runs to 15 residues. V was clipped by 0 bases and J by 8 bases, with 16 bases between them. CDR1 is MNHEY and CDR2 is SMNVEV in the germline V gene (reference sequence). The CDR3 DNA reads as TGTGCCAGCAGTTTATCGGGTTTAGGATCGGGGGGCTACACCTTC. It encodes CASSLSGLGSGGYTF.

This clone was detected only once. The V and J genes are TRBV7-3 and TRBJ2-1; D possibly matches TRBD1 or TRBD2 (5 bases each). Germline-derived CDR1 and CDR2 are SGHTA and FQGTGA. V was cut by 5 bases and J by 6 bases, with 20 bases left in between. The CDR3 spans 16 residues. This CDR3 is CASSPIPGPSFNEQFF. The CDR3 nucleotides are TGTGCCAGCAGCCCCATACCGGGACCCTCTTTCAATGAGCAGTTCTTC. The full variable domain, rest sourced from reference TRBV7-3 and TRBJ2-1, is GAGVSQTPSNKVTEKGKYVELRCDPISGHTALYWYRQSLGQGPEFLIYFQGTGAADDSGLPNDRFFAVRPEGSVSTLKIQRTERGDSAVYLCASSPIPGPSFNEQFFGPGTRLTVL.